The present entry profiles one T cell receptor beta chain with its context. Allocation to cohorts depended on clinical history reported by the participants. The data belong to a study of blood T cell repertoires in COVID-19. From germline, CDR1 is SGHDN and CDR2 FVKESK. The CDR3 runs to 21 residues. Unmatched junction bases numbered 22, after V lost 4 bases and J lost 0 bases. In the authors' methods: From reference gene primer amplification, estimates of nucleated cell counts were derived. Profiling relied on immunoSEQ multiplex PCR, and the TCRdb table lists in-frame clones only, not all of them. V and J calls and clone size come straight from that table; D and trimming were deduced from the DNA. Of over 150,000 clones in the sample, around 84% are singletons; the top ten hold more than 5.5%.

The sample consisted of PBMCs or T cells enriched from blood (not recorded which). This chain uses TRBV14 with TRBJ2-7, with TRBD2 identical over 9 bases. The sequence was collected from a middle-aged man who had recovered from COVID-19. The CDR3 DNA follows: TGTGCCAGCAGCCCTCTTCCTTTGCCTAGCGGGGCGGCCGCTACCTCCTACGAGCAGTACTTC. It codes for CASSPLPLPSGAAATSYEQYF.